The entry that follows covers one TCR beta chain sequence. Run at survey level, the immunoSEQ assay was version v3.0. The method was immunoSEQ multiplex PCR; TCRdb's version includes in-frame clones alone and lacks a portion of them. The table shows about 28,000 clones, with 85% to 95% occurring only once. The entry originates in a study of long-term antiretroviral therapy in people with HIV. Trimming pared 0 bases from V and 5 bases from J, leaving 6 bases between. CDR3 length: 13 residues. From germline, CDR1 is SGHRS and CDR2 YFSETQ. The material was unsorted PBMCs, obtained 5.3 years after starting antiretroviral therapy. The clonotype comes from a man aged 50 to 60 with HIV. The chain uses TRBV5-1 and TRBJ1-5; no reliable D call. The CDR3 loop reads CASSLEPDQPQHF. CDR3 nucleotide sequence: TGCGCCAGCAGCTTGGAGCCGGATCAGCCCCAGCATTTT. Full variable domain (outside the CDR3, taken from reference TRBV5-1 and TRBJ1-5): KAGVTQTPRYLIKTRGQQVTLSCSPISGHRSVSWYQQTPGQGLQFLFEYFSETQRNKGNFPGRFSGRQFSNSRSEMNVSTLELGDSALYLCASSLEPDQPQHFGDGTRLSIL.